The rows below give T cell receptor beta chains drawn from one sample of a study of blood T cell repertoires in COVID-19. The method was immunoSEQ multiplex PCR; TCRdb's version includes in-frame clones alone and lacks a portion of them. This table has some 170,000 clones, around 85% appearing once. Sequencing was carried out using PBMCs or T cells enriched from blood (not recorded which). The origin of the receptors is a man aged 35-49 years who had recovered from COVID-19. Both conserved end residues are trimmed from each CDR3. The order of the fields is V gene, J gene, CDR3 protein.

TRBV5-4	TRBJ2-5	ASSLRGGETQY
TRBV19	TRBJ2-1	ASSIVGQTYNEQF
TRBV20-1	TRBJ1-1	SAGGNTEAF
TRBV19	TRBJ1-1	ASTRDRGQTEAF
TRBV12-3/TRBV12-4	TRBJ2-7	ASSEEGVGEQY
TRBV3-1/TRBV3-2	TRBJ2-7	ASSFSASYEQY
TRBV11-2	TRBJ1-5	ASSLGVGDQPQH
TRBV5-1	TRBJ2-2	ASSLDAGRVTGELF
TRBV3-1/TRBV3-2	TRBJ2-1	ASSQARLNEQF
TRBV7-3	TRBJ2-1	ASSRTKYNEQF
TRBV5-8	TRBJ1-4	AGRPGRNEKLF
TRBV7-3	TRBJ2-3	ASSPPGSDTQY
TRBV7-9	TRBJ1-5	ASSSTGSLIKPQH
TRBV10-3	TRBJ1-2	AISESRANYGYT
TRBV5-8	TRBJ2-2	ASSFYRVVSNTGELF
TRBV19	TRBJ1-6	ASREGTGLNSPLH
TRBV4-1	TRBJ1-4	ASSRGGATNEKLF
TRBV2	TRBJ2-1	ASSEALRGTDEQF
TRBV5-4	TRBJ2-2	ASSSDRGTPGELF
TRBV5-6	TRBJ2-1	ASSIGRAYNEQF
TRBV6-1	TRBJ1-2	ASSEGGGQGNYGYT
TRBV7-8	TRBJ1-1	ASSLYPQGGANTEAF
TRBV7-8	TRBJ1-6	ASSFGQVHSPLH
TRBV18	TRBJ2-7	ASSPRASGSYEQY
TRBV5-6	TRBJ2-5	ASSLTGTSGYAQY
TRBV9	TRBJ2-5	ASSPRGQVRETQY
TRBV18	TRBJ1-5	ASSPKPGSGQPQH
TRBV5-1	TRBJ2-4	ASSPGTGMDIQY
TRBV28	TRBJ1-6	ASATALHSPLH
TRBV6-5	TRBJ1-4	ASRPTGGNEKLF
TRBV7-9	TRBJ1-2	ASSLAGDRSGYT
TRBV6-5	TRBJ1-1	ASSRRTGVHTEAF
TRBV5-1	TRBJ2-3	ASSLGTSVTDTQY
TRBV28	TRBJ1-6	ASSLARGRGDSPLH
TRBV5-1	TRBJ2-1	ASSSGLAGGSYNEQF
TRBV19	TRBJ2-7	ASSTPGVREQY
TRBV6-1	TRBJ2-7	ASSEFNYEQY